This T cell receptor beta chain was sequenced in a study of T-cell reconstitution after alpha-beta-depleted transplantation in children. During its preparation, the TCRbeta library received unique molecular identifiers. MiXCR was run by TCRdb on the PCR reads, yielding one entry per CDR3 protein. The sample has almost 500,000 distinct CDR3 sequences, around 12% seen once. This clonotype was recorded many times. This TCR came from a human donor who donated a stem cell graft to a child with combined immunodeficiency. This sample comprised PBMCs from the stem cell graft donor, obtained from the stem cell graft.

As DNA, the CDR3 is TGTGCCAGCATCGAAGATGGGGGTTCTAACACCGGGGAGCTGTTTTTT. This gives the protein CASIEDGGSNTGELFF. V is TRBV12-3 or TRBV12-4 and J is TRBJ2-2; either TRBD1 or TRBD2 may fit D (5 bases each). V was shortened by 7 bases and J by 2 bases, with 17 bases between the two germline ends. The CDR3 is made up of 16 amino acids.